Ten or more counts support the clone carrying this T cell receptor (beta chain). Its antigen is unknown. The CDR3 loop spans 12 amino acids. V lost 5 bases and J lost 3, with 8 bases in between. Germline V gene sequence: CDR1 SQVTM, CDR2 ANQGSEA. The data originate from a study of breast tumors, draining lymph nodes, adjacent tissues. General study findings and limits: Tumors had less TCR diversity than lymph nodes, more than nontumor tissue. Luminal-like breast cancer showed significantly greater tumor-nontumor repertoire similarity than basal-like breast cancer did.

The lymph nodes were axillary draining lymph nodes from breast cancer patients. From the multiplex PCR reads, TCRdb called clonotypes with MiXCR, one entry per CDR3 protein. The sample holds a few hundred thousand distinct CDR3 sequences, under 35% seen once. This receptor was identified in a female donor with breast cancer. Some clones in this sample may be carry-over from other donors' samples. This chain links TRBV29-1 with TRBJ1-3; no clear D. Sequences were obtained from axillary lymph node tissue. The CDR3 bases are TGCAGCGTTAAGTGGGGTGGAAACACCATATATTTT. It yields the protein CSVKWGGNTIYF.